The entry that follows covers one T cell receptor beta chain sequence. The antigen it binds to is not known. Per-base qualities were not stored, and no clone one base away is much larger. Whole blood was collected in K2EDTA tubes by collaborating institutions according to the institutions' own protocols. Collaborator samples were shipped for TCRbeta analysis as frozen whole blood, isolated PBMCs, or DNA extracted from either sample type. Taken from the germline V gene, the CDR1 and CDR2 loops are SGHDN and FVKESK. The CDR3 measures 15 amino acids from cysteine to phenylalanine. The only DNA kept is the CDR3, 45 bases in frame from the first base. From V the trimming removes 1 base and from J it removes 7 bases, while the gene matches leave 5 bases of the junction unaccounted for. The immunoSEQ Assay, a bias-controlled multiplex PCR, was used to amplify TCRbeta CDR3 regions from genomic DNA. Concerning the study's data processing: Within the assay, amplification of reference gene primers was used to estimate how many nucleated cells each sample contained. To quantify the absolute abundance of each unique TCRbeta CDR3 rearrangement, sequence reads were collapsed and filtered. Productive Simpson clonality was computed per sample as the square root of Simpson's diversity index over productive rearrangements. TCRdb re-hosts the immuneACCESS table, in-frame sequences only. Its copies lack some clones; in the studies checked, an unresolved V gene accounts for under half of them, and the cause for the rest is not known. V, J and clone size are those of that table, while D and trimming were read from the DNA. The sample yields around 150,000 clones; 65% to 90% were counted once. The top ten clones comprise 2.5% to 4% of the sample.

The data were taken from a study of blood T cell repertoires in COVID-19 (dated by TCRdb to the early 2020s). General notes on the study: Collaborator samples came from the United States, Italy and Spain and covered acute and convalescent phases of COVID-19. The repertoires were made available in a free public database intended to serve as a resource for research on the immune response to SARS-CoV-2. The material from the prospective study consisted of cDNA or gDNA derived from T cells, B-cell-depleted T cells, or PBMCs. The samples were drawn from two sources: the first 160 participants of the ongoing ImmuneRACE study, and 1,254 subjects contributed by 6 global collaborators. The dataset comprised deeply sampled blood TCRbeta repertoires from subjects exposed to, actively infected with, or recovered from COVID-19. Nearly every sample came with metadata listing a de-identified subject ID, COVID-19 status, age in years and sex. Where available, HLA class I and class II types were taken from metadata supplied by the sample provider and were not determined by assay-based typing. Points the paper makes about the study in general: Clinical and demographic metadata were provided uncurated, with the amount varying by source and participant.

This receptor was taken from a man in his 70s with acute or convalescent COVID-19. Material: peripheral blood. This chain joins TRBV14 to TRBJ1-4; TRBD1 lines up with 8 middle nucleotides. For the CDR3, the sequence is CASSQVTGGSEKLFF. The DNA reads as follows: TGTGCCAGCAGCCAAGTTACAGGGGGAAGTGAAAAACTGTTTTTT.